Detailed here is one T cell receptor (beta chain). This entry is derived from a study of blood T cell repertoires in COVID-19. Turning to the study itself: The United States, Italy and Spain provided the acute and convalescent COVID-19 samples.

The germline CDR1 and CDR2 sequences are MNHEY and SVGAGI. The CDR3 spans 13 residues. V gave up 6 bases and J gave up 5 bases, with 13 bases separating them. Libraries were prepared by immunoSEQ multiplex PCR; TCRdb keeps only in-frame clonotypes and omits some of them. Among 250,000 to 350,000 clones listed, roughly 90% were seen once. Researchers sorted participants into cohorts using their self-reported clinical history. V gene TRBV6-5 combines with J gene TRBJ2-5, with D perhaps matching TRBD2 (6 bases). The receptor comes from a woman aged 25-40 years who had recovered from COVID-19. The specimen sequenced was PBMCs or T cells enriched from blood (not recorded which). CDR3 loop: CASRSPGVETQYF. CDR3 nucleotide sequence: TGTGCCAGCAGGTCCCCGGGAGTGGAGACCCAGTACTTC.